Here is one T cell receptor beta chain with its context. In this sample, this clonotype turned up many times. The specificity of this receptor is unknown. No much larger clonotype is one base removed from it; base qualities were not supplied. Stable Graves' hyperthyroidism was defined as the absence of progression to ophthalmopathy over 18 months of follow-up. Hyperthyroidism patients were newly diagnosed, had a disease duration of under 2 months, and were aged 18 to 65 years. The study excluded patients with uncontrolled infections, other autoimmune diseases, pregnancy or lactation. Clinical symptoms, serum thyroxine and TRAb, thyroid ultrasound, and orbital computed tomography formed the basis for the diagnoses. Trizol reagent was used to extract total RNA, and RNA quality was then checked on an Agilent 2100 Bioanalyzer. The TCR beta CDR3 regions were amplified from the RNA transcripts. The first round of RT-PCR for the TCR CDR3 was performed with the HTBI primer set and the Qiagen OneStep RT-PCR kit. The libraries were constructed in a second round of multiplex PCR and then size-selected and purified. The libraries were sequenced on an Illumina HiSeq2000 using paired-end 100 bp reads. From the authors' description of their analysis: Raw data were processed with SOAPnuke, discarding reads with adapters, uncalled bases, mean Phred below 15, or no exact constant-primer or identifier match. COPE v1.2.5 was used to merge the high-quality paired reads, and each unique nucleotide sequence was defined as a clonotype. Clonotypes were aligned to IMGT TRBV, TRBD and TRBJ reference segments using MiTCR v1.1. The analysis was restricted to V-J combinations with a frequency above 0.0001, which together covered 99% to 99.2% of the repertoires. A TCS score was defined as the ratio between F50 (clonal expansion) and ExV (chaos), using BLOSUM62-based TCRdist between CDR3 peptides within each V-J. Welch's t-statistics and random forest reduced fewer than 600 V-J features to 13, which were used in a naive Bayes classifier (R e1071). The Morisita-Horn index was used to measure how similar the thyroid and blood repertoires were. TCRdb took the public reads, trimmed them with fastp at Q25, ran MiXCR for clone calling and kept in-frame beta chains. Rows merge per CDR3 protein into single entries with the most common DNA and genes. It is TCRdb's table, rather than the study itself, that gives the V and J calls and clone size. For this sample there are roughly 570,000 distinct CDR3 sequences; about half appear just once. The top ten clonotypes cover about 8% of the sample.

The CDR3, cysteine through phenylalanine, is 12 amino acids long. Only CDR3 DNA remains: 36 bases, in frame from the first base. Clipping removes 5 bases from V and 7 bases from J, with 2 as the unmatched junction base count. From a lookup of the germline V gene (reference sequence), CDR1 and CDR2 are PRHDT and FYEKMQ. This entry is derived from a study of T cells in Graves' hyperthyroidism and ophthalmopathy (dated by TCRdb to about 2019). For the wider study: TCR V-J signatures able to tell the groups apart were searched for in a discovery cohort of 90 to 100 patients, of whom roughly 42 had Graves' ophthalmopathy and some 60 had stable Graves' hyperthyroidism. Whether ophthalmopathy could be predicted prospectively was tested in an independent validation cohort made up of roughly 20 hyperthyroidism patients plus 17 patients who later progressed to ophthalmopathy. The 100 or so discovery patients were randomly divided into training and test sets at a 7:3 ratio. In addition, the study compared T-cell repertoires in thyroid tissue and in blood from several Graves' hyperthyroidism patients. Following sampling, methimazole starting at 30 mg daily was given to hyperthyroidism patients, and high-dose intravenous methylprednisolone was given to ophthalmopathy patients. According to the paper, TCR Vbeta CDR3 sequencing was carried out on roughly 130 peripheral blood samples, which came from under 50 ophthalmopathy, approximately 78 hyperthyroidism and approximately 17 progressor patients. Results and caveats for the whole study, not just this receptor: In validation, the model predicted progression to ophthalmopathy with over 65% sensitivity and less than 80% specificity, a median of about 6 months before onset. A 13 V-J signature model separated ophthalmopathy from stable hyperthyroidism, with nearly 90% sensitivity and roughly 81% specificity in cross-validation and 80%/75% in testing. Most expanded thyroid clonotypes (frequency above 0.001) were also detected in blood, suggesting blood repertoires may reflect thyroid immune responses. No statistical method was used to fix the sample size in advance, and group allocation was not hidden from the investigators.

The source of this sequence is a woman aged 18-29 years with Graves' hyperthyroidism. The sequenced sample consisted of peripheral blood or thyroid tissue (not recorded which). The V and J segments used are TRBV13 and TRBJ1-2; 9 central bases correspond to TRBD1. At the DNA level, the sequence is TGTGCCAGCAGCCCACAGGGGGCTGGCTACACCTTC. It specifies CASSPQGAGYTF.